The clone carrying this T cell receptor beta chain appeared many times. The antigen is unknown. This sample was included in a study of T cell repertoires in cytomegalovirus infection. About the research overall: Signatures in public TCR beta sequences pointed to both CMV infection and matching HLA type.

One entry per CDR3 protein results from TCRdb running MiXCR on the reads. The sample shows 210,000 or so distinct CDR3 sequences, about 5.9% of them seen only once. CDR3 length: 15 amino acids. The V gene end was trimmed by 6 bases and the J gene end by 2 bases; junction bases not matched to a gene: 9. Study outcomes and limitations: Pooled public TCR beta family frequency picked out CMV carriers with the relevant HLA.

The chain uses TRBV12-3 or TRBV12-4 and TRBJ1-2, with 7 bases matching TRBD1. The clonotype comes from a human donor in good health (CMV status not recorded). Some clones in this sample may be carry-over from other donors' samples. The sample consisted of PBMCs. The CDR3 is CASRDTGAQNYGYTF. The DNA for the CDR3 is TGTGCCAGCAGAGATACAGGGGCGCAGAACTATGGCTACACCTTC.